The next 11 T cell receptor beta chains were all read from a single sample in a study of quantifying T cell responses using KT2 cells. On the study more broadly: cDNA was made from DNase-treated RNA using alpha and beta constant primers.

Each cDNA got a UMI-containing oligo ligated at its 3' end. An equimolar mix of RC1.1 and RC1.2 primed the beta chain across TRBC1 and TRBC2. MiXCR, run by TCRdb on the UMI-ligation and nested PCR reads, gives a single entry per CDR3 protein. The sample shows tens of thousands of distinct CDR3 sequences, roughly 12% of them seen only once. The material sequenced was PBMCs spiked with cells of the T cell clone KT2. The receptors were gathered from a human donor.

This clonotype was recorded many times. The J gene is TRBJ2-7, the V gene TRBV3-1; tentative D call: TRBD1 (6 bases). CDR3 length: 14 amino acids. The germline V gene encodes CDR1 LGHDT and CDR2 YNNKEL (reference sequence). Trimming shortened V by 2 bases and J by 1 base, and 9 bases separated the two germline ends. The CDR3 coding sequence is TGTGCCAGCAGCCAATCAACAGGGTCCTACGAGCAGTACTTC. Its translation is CASSQSTGSYEQYF.

The CDR3 nucleotides are TGTGCCAGCAGTCTAACAGGGTACAATCAGCCCCAGCATTTT. Amino acids: CASSLTGYNQPQHF. This chain uses TRBV12-3 or TRBV12-4 with TRBJ1-5; weak D call: TRBD1 (6 bases). The CDR3 extends over 14 amino acids. Trimming cost V 5 bases and J 3 bases, with 11 bases left between them.

The chain recombines TRBV16 with TRBJ2-7, with 9 bases identical to TRBD1. This CDR3 comprises 15 residues. Unmatched junction bases numbered 1, after V lost 0 bases and J lost 1 base. The germline CDR1 and CDR2 sequences are KGHSY and FQNENV. CDR3 sequence reads: CASSQSGQGSYEQYF. The CDR3 DNA reads as TGTGCCAGCAGCCAATCAGGACAGGGGTCCTACGAGCAGTACTTC.

This sequence joins TRBV29-1 and TRBJ2-7; 8 bases map to TRBD1. The V gene's germline CDR1 is SQVTM and CDR2 ANQGSEA. The CDR3 spans 12 residues. The trim removed 6 bases at V and 5 bases at J, leaving 6 bases unmatched. CDR3 sequence: CSVAGTGNEQYF. Written as DNA, the CDR3 is TGCAGCGTCGCCGGGACAGGTAACGAGCAGTACTTC.

This clonotype was counted a few times. The CDR3 loop reads CASSLSPVASGASSTQYF. CDR3 coding DNA: TGTGCCAGCAGCTTATCCCCCGTGGCTAGCGGGGCCTCTAGTACGCAGTATTTT. The chain employs TRBV12-3 or TRBV12-4 and TRBJ2-3; 9 bases are shared with TRBD2. V shed 6 bases, J shed 8 bases, and the junction held 21 bases outside the gene matches. The CDR3 is 18 residues long.

This clonotype occurred many times. The chain carries TRBV7-6 and TRBJ2-1, with unresolved D. V lost 0 bases to trimming and J lost 9 bases, with 6 bases between them. The germline gives CDR1 SGHVS, CDR2 FNYEAQ. CDR3 length equals 12 residues. The CDR3 is CASSLARSEQFF. Here the CDR3 DNA reads TGTGCCAGCAGCTTAGCGCGGAGTGAGCAGTTCTTC.

In this sample, this clonotype turned up a few times. The J gene is TRBJ2-7, the V gene TRBV29-1; D is perhaps TRBD1 (5 bases). Trimming stripped 2 bases from V and 7 bases from J, with 15 bases between. Germline V CDR1 and CDR2: SQVTM, ANQGSEA. The CDR3 consists of 13 residues. The CDR3 sequence: CSVERAQGREQYF. CDR3 coding DNA: TGCAGCGTTGAACGGGCCCAGGGAAGAGAGCAGTACTTC.

This sequence joins TRBV6-6 and TRBJ1-4; the D is unclear. Between the trimmed V and J ends, which lost 2 bases and 3 bases, there was a span of 4 bases. Germline CDR1 MNHNY, CDR2 SVGAGI (reference sequence). The CDR3 has 13 residues. This CDR3 is CASSYIANEKLFF. Here the CDR3 DNA reads TGTGCCAGCAGTTACATCGCTAATGAAAAACTGTTTTTT.

This clonotype was recorded a few times. V is TRBV5-4 and J is TRBJ2-1, with D uncertain. CDR1 is SGHNT and CDR2 is YYREEE in the germline V gene (reference sequence). CDR3 size: 12 residues. The V end lost 0 bases, the J end lost 9 bases, and 7 bases lay between the germline ends. The CDR3 nucleotides read TGTGCCAGCAGCTTGGGCAAGAGTGAGCAGTTCTTC. This sequence encodes CASSLGKSEQFF.

This clonotype was picked up a small number of times. The chain recombines TRBV2 with TRBJ2-5; 12 bases line up with TRBD2. The germline V gene encodes CDR1 SNHLY and CDR2 FYNNEI. The V gene end was trimmed by 7 bases and the J gene end by 5 bases; junction bases not matched to a gene: 8. The CDR3 covers 15 residues. CDR3 in DNA: TGTGCCAGCAAGCCTAGCGGGGGGGCCTACGAGACCCAGTACTTC. Translating gives CASKPSGGAYETQYF.

This chain connects TRBV30 to TRBJ1-6; D uncertain. Germline V gene data show CDR1 as GTSNPN and CDR2 as SVGIG (reference sequence). Deletions cut 2 bases from V and 5 bases from J, with 7 bases between. The CDR3 has 13 amino acids. The chain's CDR3 is CAWSKQNNSPLHF. The CDR3 region has the DNA TGTGCCTGGAGTAAACAGAATAATTCACCCCTCCACTTT.